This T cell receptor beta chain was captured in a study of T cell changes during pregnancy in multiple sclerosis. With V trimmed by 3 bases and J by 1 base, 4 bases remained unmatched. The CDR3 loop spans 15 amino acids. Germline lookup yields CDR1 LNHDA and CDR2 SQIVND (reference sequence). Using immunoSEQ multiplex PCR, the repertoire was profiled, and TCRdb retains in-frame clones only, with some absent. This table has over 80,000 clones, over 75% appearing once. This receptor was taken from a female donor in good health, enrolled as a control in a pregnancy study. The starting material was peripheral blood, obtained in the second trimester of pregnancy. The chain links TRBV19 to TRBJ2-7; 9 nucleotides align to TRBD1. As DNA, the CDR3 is TGTGCCAGTAGTATCGCGACAGGGGGGTCCTACGAGCAGTACTTC. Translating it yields CASSIATGGSYEQYF. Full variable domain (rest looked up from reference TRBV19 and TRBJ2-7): DGGITQSPKYLFRKEGQNVTLSCEQNLNHDAMYWYRQDPGQGLRLIYYSQIVNDFQKGDIAEGYSVSREKKESFPLTVTSAQKNPTAFYLCASSIATGGSYEQYFGPGTRLTVT.